These 21 T cell receptor beta chains were sequenced from one sample in a study of T cells in Graves' hyperthyroidism and ophthalmopathy. Amplification targeted TCR beta CDR3 regions from RNA transcripts. First-round RT-PCR with HTBI primers amplified the TCR CDR3 region. TCRdb reanalysed the multiplex PCR reads using MiXCR and keeps one entry per CDR3 protein. The table includes fewer than 350,000 distinct CDR3 sequences, roughly 13% detected once. Input material: blood. The receptors were gathered from a woman aged 40 to 50 with Graves' hyperthyroidism.

The rearrangement joins TRBV12-3 or TRBV12-4 to TRBJ2-7; 16 bases agree with TRBD2. This CDR3 has 15 residues. V gave up 4 bases and J gave up 7 bases; unmatched junction bases: 4. Written as DNA, the CDR3 is TGTGCCAGCAGTTGGGGACTAGCGGGAGGGGGGGAGCAGTACTTC. Residues: CASSWGLAGGGEQYF.

The chain couples TRBV2 to TRBJ2-1; 10 bases fit TRBD1. The V and J ends lost 4 bases and 6 bases, in that order; junction bases with no gene match: 6. Germline V CDR1 and CDR2: SNHLY, FYNNEI. CDR3 length equals 15 residues. CDR3 nucleotide sequence: TGTGCCAGCAGTGCGAGACAGGGGGCGAGCAATGAGCAGTTCTTC. Protein product: CASSARQGASNEQFF.

The J gene is TRBJ2-5, the V gene TRBV13; D is perhaps TRBD2 (5 bases). CDR3 size: 15 residues. The V gene's germline CDR1 is PRHDT and CDR2 FYEKMQ (reference sequence). Trimming left V 5 bases short and J 4 bases short, with 17 bases between. CDR3 region: CASSKEASGGETQYF. In DNA, the CDR3 is TGTGCCAGCAGCAAAGAGGCCTCAGGAGGAGAGACCCAGTACTTC.

Ten or more counts support this clonotype. This chain uses TRBV10-1 with TRBJ2-7, with 10 bases identical to TRBD2. Germline V CDR1 and CDR2: WNHNN, SYGVQD (reference sequence). The CDR3 is 14 residues long. The junction had 7 bases not matched to a gene; V was cut back by 6 bases and J by 5 bases. In DNA, the CDR3 is TGCGCCAGCAGCGCCATTGGACTAGCGGACGAGCAGTACTTC. Protein sequence: CASSAIGLADEQYF.

This clonotype has more than one count but fewer than ten. V is TRBV6-1 and J is TRBJ1-5; D gene uncertain. Germline CDR1 reads MNHNS; CDR2 reads SASEGT. This CDR3 is 17 amino acids long. V was cut by 1 base and J by 0 bases, with 13 bases left in between. The CDR3 DNA is TGTGCCAGCAGTGAAGGCCAGATGACCTATAGCAATCAGCCCCAGCATTTT. Its translation: CASSEGQMTYSNQPQHF.

This clonotype was recorded only once. This may come from a read error, since a much larger clone is one base off. The CDR3 end shows no conserved phenylalanine or tryptophan, and so a read error is likely. V and J are TRBV20-1 and TRBJ2-5; 10 bases align to TRBD1. Germline CDR1 and CDR2: DFQATT and SNEGSKA (reference sequence). Germline trimming cut 6 bases from V and 5 bases from J; bases unmatched to any gene: 15. This CDR3 comprises 16 residues. The CDR3 spells CSAADFRDRGGETQYL. CDR3 coding DNA: TGCAGTGCCGCCGATTTCCGGGACAGGGGAGGGGAGACCCAGTACCTC.

This clonotype was recorded at least ten times. The chain couples TRBV2 to TRBJ2-1, with no clear D. In germline, CDR1 is SNHLY, CDR2 FYNNEI. V lost 6 bases, J lost 7 bases, and 10 bases lay in between. CDR3 length: 12 residues. The CDR3 region is CASRGIGNEQFF. The CDR3, as DNA: TGTGCCAGCAGAGGGATAGGAAATGAGCAGTTCTTC. The variable domain in full, with the rest retrieved from reference TRBV2 and TRBJ2-1, is EPEVTQTPSHQVTQMGQEVILRCVPISNHLYFYWYRQILGQKVEFLVSFYNNEISEKSEIFDDQFSVERPDGSNFTLKIRSTKLEDSAMYFCASRGIGNEQFFGPGTRLTVL.

The chain recombines TRBV9 with TRBJ2-3; D unclear. This CDR3 has 14 residues. V lost 0 bases, J lost 0 bases, and 5 bases lay in between. Germline lookup yields CDR1 SGDLS and CDR2 YYNGEE. The CDR3 DNA is TGTGCCAGCAGCGTAGAGGTCAGCACAGATACGCAGTATTTT. Translating gives CASSVEVSTDTQYF.

The sample holds many counts of this clonotype. This chain links TRBV7-2 with TRBJ2-5; either TRBD1 or TRBD2 may supply D (5 bases each). Trimming removed 2 bases from V and 5 bases from J, with 12 bases in between. Germline loops: CDR1 SGHTA, CDR2 FQGNSA. This CDR3 contains 14 residues. The DNA of the CDR3 is TGTGCCAGCAGCTTATTCCTAGGGACGGAGACCCAGTACTTC. Amino acid sequence: CASSLFLGTETQYF.

As to this clonotype: One end of the junction fails to match germline, which may point to a read error. The rearrangement links TRBV18 to TRBJ1-5, with D possibly TRBD1 on 6 matching bases. Germline-derived CDR1 and CDR2 are KGHSH and LQKENI. The length of the CDR3 is 15 residues. The CDR3 DNA sequence: TGTGCCAGCTCACCGGACAGCTATAGCAATCGGCCCCAGCATTTT. It codes for CASSPDSYSNRPQHF.

This clonotype was picked up many times. The rearrangement uses TRBV29-1 and TRBJ2-7; D gene uncertain. The germline CDR1 and CDR2 sequences are SQVTM and ANQGSEA. Trimming cost V 4 bases and J 3 bases, with 10 bases left between them. The CDR3 covers 12 residues. The CDR3 loop is CSVGQYDYEQYF. In DNA, the CDR3 is TGCAGCGTTGGACAATACGACTACGAGCAGTACTTC.

This clonotype was counted many times. The chain employs TRBV27 and TRBJ1-1, with a tentative D call TRBD1 (6 bases). The CDR3 covers 14 residues. CDR1 is MNHEY, CDR2 SMNVEV, per germline (reference sequence). V was pared by 2 bases and J by 10 bases, with 17 bases between. CDR3 in DNA: TGTGCCAGCAGTTTACGAGGACAGTTCCAGCGAGCTTTCTTT. Translated, it gives CASSLRGQFQRAFF.

For this clonotype: Given a much more abundant clone one base away, this may be a read error. The DNA for the CDR3 is TGTGCCAGCAGTTTAGCGGGAGACACAGATGCGCAGTATTTT. Amino acid sequence: CASSLAGDTDAQYF. The J gene is TRBJ2-3, the V gene TRBV12-3 or TRBV12-4; weak D call: TRBD2 (5 bases). The CDR3 totals 14 residues.

This clonotype was recorded at least ten times. V usage is TRBV12-3 or TRBV12-4 and J usage is TRBJ1-6, with TRBD1 as a possible D gene (5 bases). Trimming stripped 0 bases from V and 10 bases from J, with 13 bases between. There are 15 residues in the CDR3. The CDR3 here is CASSLARDGVSPLHF. The CDR3 DNA reads as TGTGCCAGCAGTTTAGCCCGGGACGGTGTATCACCCCTCCACTTT.

This clonotype came up a few times. The CDR3 loop is CSARSRDFPVKDTQYF. The CDR3, as DNA: TGCAGTGCTAGATCCCGGGACTTCCCGGTGAAAGATACGCAGTATTTT. The gene calls are TRBV20-1 and TRBJ2-3, with D tentatively TRBD2 (6 bases). CDR1 and CDR2 from the germline V gene are DFQATT and SNEGSKA (reference sequence). The CDR3 spans 16 residues. V was pared by 2 bases and J by 5 bases, with 20 bases between.

For this clonotype: A read error may produce the germline difference seen at one junction end. This chain links TRBV2 with TRBJ2-2; D unclear. Germline V lookup: CDR1 SNHLY, CDR2 FYNNEI. The CDR3 has 16 amino acids. The CDR3: CASSVNQDSNTEELFF. The CDR3 bases are TGTGCCAGCAGTGTAAATCAGGATTCGAACACCGAGGAGCTGTTTTTT.

This clonotype was seen a handful of times. The chain couples TRBV4-1 to TRBJ2-7, with unresolved D. V lost 0 bases and J lost 1, with 7 bases in between. The CDR3 consists of 14 residues. Germline CDR1 MGHRA, CDR2 YSYEKL. CDR3 amino acids: CASSQETESYEQYF. The CDR3 DNA sequence: TGCGCCAGCAGCCAAGAAACAGAGTCCTACGAGCAGTACTTC.

This clonotype showed up many times. The genes are TRBV20-1 and TRBJ2-3, with D perhaps matching TRBD2 (6 bases). The length of the CDR3 is 15 residues. Germline CDR1 is DFQATT and CDR2 is SNEGSKA (reference sequence). Trimming left V 3 bases short and J 4 bases short, with 17 bases between. The CDR3 region is CSARGTVPAPDTQYF. CDR3 nucleotides: TGCAGTGCTAGGGGGACTGTGCCAGCCCCAGATACGCAGTATTTT.

The chain is built from TRBV4-1 and TRBJ1-1; the D is unclear. Trimming left V 1 base short and J 1 base short, with 10 bases between. This CDR3 has 15 residues. The germline V gene encodes CDR1 MGHRA and CDR2 YSYEKL. CDR3 amino acids: CASSQVRGQNTEAFF. As DNA, the CDR3 is TGCGCCAGCAGCCAAGTTCGAGGCCAGAACACTGAAGCTTTCTTT.

There are a few counts of this clonotype. The chain uses TRBV2 and TRBJ2-7; TRBD1 matches at 10 bases. The CDR3 sequence is 14 residues long. Trimming cost V 8 bases and J 2 bases; bases outside gene matches: 6. Germline CDR1 and CDR2: SNHLY and FYNNEI. CDR3 nucleotide sequence: TGTGCCAGCGGCTGGACAGGGGGGACCTACGAGCAGTACTTC. Amino acid sequence: CASGWTGGTYEQYF.

In its sample, this clonotype was seen a few times. In DNA form, the CDR3 reads TGTGCCAGCAGCGAAGGGACAGGAGCCTTTAGGGCCCAGCATTTT. Its protein product is CASSEGTGAFRAQHF. J is TRBJ1-5 and V is TRBV7-8, with TRBD1 matching over 8 bases. The CDR3 loop spans 15 amino acids. The V and J ends lost 5 bases and 11 bases, in that order; junction bases with no gene match: 14. Germline loops: CDR1 SGHVS, CDR2 FQNEAQ.